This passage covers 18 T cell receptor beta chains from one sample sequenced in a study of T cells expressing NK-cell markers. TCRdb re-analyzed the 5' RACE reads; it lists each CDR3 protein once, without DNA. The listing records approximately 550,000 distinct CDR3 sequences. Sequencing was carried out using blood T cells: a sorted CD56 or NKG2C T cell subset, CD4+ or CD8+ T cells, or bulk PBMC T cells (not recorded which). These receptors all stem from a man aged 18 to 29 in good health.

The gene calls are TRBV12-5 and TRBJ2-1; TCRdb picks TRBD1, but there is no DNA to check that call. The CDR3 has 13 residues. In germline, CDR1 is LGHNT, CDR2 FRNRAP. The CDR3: CASVPTGSDEQFF.

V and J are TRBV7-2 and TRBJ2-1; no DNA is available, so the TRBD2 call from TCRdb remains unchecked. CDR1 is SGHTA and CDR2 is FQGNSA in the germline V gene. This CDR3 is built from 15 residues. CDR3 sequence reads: CASSTWSGTSGEQFF.

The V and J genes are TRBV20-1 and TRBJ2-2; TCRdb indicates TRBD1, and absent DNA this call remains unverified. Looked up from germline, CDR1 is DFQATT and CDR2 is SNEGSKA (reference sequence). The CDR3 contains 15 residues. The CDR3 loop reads CSAWGGKSNTGELFF.

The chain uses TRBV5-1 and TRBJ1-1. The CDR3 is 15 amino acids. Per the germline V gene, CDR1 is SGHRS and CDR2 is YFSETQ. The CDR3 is CASSLPRSEDTEAFF. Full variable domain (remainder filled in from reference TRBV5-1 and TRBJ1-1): KAGVTQTPRYLIKTRGQQVTLSCSPISGHRSVSWYQQTPGQGLQFLFEYFSETQRNKGNFPGRFSGRQFSNSRSEMNVSTLELGDSALYLCASSLPRSEDTEAFFGQGTRLTVV.

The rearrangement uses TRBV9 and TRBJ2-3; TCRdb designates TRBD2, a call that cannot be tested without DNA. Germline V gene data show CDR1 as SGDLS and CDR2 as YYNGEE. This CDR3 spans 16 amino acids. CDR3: CASSVRPGLGTDTQYF. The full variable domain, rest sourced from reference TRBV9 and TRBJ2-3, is DSGVTQTPKHLITATGQRVTLRCSPRSGDLSVYWYQQSLDQGLQFLIQYYNGEERAKGNILERFSAQQFPDLHSELNLSSLELGDSALYFCASSVRPGLGTDTQYFGPGTRLTVL.

The CDR3: CASSQGAGGPDTQYF. The chain is built from TRBV4-1 and TRBJ2-3; TCRdb's assignment of TRBD1 cannot be checked, as there is no DNA. CDR3 length equals 15 residues. Germline V gene sequence: CDR1 MGHRA, CDR2 YSYEKL.

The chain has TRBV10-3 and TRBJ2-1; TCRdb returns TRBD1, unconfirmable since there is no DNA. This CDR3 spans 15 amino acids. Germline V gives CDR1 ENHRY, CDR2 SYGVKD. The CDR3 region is CAISEPARGSLEQFF.

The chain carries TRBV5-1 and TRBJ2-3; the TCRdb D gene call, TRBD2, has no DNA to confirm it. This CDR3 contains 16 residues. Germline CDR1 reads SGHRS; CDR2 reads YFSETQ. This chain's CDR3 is CASRGLATESTDTQYF.

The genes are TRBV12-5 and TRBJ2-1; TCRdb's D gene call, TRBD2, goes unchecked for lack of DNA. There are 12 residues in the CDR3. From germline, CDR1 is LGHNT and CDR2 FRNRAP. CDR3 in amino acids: CASGSGLNEQFF.

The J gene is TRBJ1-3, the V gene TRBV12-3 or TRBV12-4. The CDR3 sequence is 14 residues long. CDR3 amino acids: CASRYISSGNTIYF.

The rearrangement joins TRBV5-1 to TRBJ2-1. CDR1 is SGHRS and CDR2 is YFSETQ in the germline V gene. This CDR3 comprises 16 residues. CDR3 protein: CASSDPASSSYNEQFF.

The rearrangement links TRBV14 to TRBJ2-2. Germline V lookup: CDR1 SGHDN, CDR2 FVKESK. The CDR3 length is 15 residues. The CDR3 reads CASSHRSLKGGELFF.

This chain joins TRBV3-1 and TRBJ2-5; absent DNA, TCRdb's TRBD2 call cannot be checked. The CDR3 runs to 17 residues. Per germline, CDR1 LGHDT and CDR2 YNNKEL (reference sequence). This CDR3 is CASSQTLAGGPVETQYF.

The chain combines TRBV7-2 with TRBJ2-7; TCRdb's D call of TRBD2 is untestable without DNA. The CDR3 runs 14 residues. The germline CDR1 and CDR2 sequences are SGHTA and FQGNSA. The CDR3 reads CASMSGVGYYEQYF. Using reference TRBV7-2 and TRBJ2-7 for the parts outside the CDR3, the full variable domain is GAGVSQSPSNKVTEKGKDVELRCDPISGHTALYWYRQSLGQGLEFLIYFQGNSAPDKSGLPSDRFSAERTGGSVSTLTIQRTQQEDSAVYLCASMSGVGYYEQYFGPGTRLTVT.

The CDR3 here is CASSLLTGTGVKEKLFF. The rearrangement links TRBV4-2 to TRBJ1-4; TCRdb's D gene call, TRBD1, goes unchecked for lack of DNA. The CDR3 covers 17 residues. The germline gives CDR1 LGHNA, CDR2 YNFKEQ.

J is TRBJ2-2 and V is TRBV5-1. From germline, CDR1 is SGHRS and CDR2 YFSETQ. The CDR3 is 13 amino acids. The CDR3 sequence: CASSLTETGELFF. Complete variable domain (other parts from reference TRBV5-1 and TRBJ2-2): KAGVTQTPRYLIKTRGQQVTLSCSPISGHRSVSWYQQTPGQGLQFLFEYFSETQRNKGNFPGRFSGRQFSNSRSEMNVSTLELGDSALYLCASSLTETGELFFGEGSRLTVL.

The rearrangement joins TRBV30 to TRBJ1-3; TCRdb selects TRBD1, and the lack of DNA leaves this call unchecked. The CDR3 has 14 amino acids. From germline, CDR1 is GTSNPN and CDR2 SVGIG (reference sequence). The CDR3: CAWGRDSSGNTIYF.

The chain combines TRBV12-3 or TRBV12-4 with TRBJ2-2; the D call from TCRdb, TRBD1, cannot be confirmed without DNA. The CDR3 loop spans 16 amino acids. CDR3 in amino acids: CASSLVQGLSTGELFF.